The 11 T cell receptor beta chains presented below share a single source sample, sequenced in a study of CD8+CD57+ T cells in acquired aplastic anemia (dated by TCRdb to 2016 to 2019). Reads for this sample came from an Illumina HiSeq 2000. Genomic DNA served as template for TCR beta VDJ combination and CDR3 sequence profiling. TCRdb trimmed the raw reads at Q25, called clones with MiXCR and kept productive beta chains. Each entry merges the rows of one CDR3 protein and shows their most common DNA and genes. The sample profile shows approximately 150,000 distinct CDR3 sequences; more than 45% of them were found once. The top ten clonotypes cover 0.85% to 1.3% of the sample. Expansion of CD8+CD57+ cells had been shown by flow cytometry in the patients chosen for sequencing. The material sequenced was sorted CD4+, CD8+, or CD8+CD57+ T cells (not recorded which) from PBMCs. The receptors were sampled from a human donor with aplastic anemia.

V and J are TRBV19 and TRBJ2-3; 7 nucleotides align to TRBD1. CDR1 is LNHDA, CDR2 SQIVND, per germline (reference sequence). This CDR3 spans 15 amino acids. V lost 8 bases to trimming and J lost 2 bases; unmatched junction nucleotides: 10. The DNA of the CDR3 is TGTGCCAGTGGGACAGCAACTTATAACACAGATACGCAGTATTTT. Translating gives CASGTATYNTDTQYF.

A single count supports this clonotype. The rearrangement uses TRBV7-2 and TRBJ1-1, with TRBD1 matching 7 bases. The junction had 8 bases not matched to a gene; V was cut back by 0 bases and J by 4 bases. The CDR3 spans 16 residues. CDR1 and CDR2 (germline): SGHTA, FQGNSA. The DNA of the CDR3 is TGTGCCAGCAGCTTAGCCCCGACAGGGAGGGGCACTGAAGCTTTCTTT. Protein product: CASSLAPTGRGTEAFF.

The chain carries TRBV3-1 and TRBJ2-2, with D unclear. Trimming cost V 4 bases and J 3 bases, with 21 bases left between them. This CDR3 has 18 residues. Per germline, CDR1 LGHDT and CDR2 YNNKEL (reference sequence). For the CDR3, the DNA is TGTGCCAGCAGCCTTACCCGCTCGATTCCGACGTACACCGGGGAGCTGTTTTTT. Translated: CASSLTRSIPTYTGELFF.

This clonotype was found many times. The chain uses TRBV20-1 and TRBJ2-5, with D possibly TRBD2 on 5 matching bases. This CDR3 comprises 12 residues. Germline-derived CDR1 and CDR2 are DFQATT and SNEGSKA (reference sequence). Between the trimmed V and J ends, which lost 3 bases and 5 bases, there was a span of 10 bases. For the CDR3, the DNA is TGCAGTGCTAGGCGGGTGGGGGAGACCCAGTACTTC. Translated, it gives CSARRVGETQYF.

In DNA, the CDR3 is TGCGCCACCCGGGGTCCTCCCACAGATACGCAGTATTTT. It yields the protein CATRGPPTDTQYF. The chain couples TRBV10-2 to TRBJ2-3; the D gene is possibly TRBD2 (5 bases). The germline V and J ends were trimmed by 10 bases and 2 bases, with 13 bases remaining between them. The CDR3 is 13 residues long. Germline V lookup: CDR1 WSHSY, CDR2 SAAADI.

This clonotype was observed a single time. With a much larger clone just one base away, this may be a read error. The chain is built from TRBV12-3 or TRBV12-4 and TRBJ1-1; no reliable D call. V was clipped by 3 bases and J by 4 bases, with 9 bases between them. The CDR3 totals 13 residues. The CDR3 is CASSFLMSTEAFF. The CDR3, as DNA: TGTGCCAGCAGTTTCTTGATGAGCACTGAAGCTTTCTTT.

V is TRBV3-1 and J is TRBJ1-2, with D perhaps matching TRBD1 (5 bases). The ends were cut back, 1 base at V and 8 bases at J, with 11 bases in the middle. CDR1 and CDR2 (germline): LGHDT, YNNKEL (reference sequence). This CDR3 is built from 13 residues. The CDR3 sequence: CASSQARAKGYTF. The CDR3 DNA sequence: TGTGCCAGCAGCCAAGCCAGGGCGAAAGGCTACACCTTC.

This clonotype was counted ten times or more. The chain has TRBV7-9 and TRBJ2-7; D perhaps matches TRBD1 (6 bases). V was clipped by 5 bases and J by 3 bases, with 14 bases between them. Germline assignment: CDR1 SEHNR and CDR2 FQNEAQ (reference sequence). The CDR3 extends over 14 amino acids. The CDR3 DNA reads as TGTGCCAGCAGCCGGGACATAGGGGGCTACGAGCAGTACTTC. Translated: CASSRDIGGYEQYF. Drawing the rest from reference TRBV7-9 and TRBJ2-7, the complete variable domain is DTGVSQNPRHKITKRGQNVTFRCDPISEHNRLYWYRQTLGQGPEFLTYFQNEAQLEKSRLLSDRFSAERPKGSFSTLEIQRTEQGDSAMYLCASSRDIGGYEQYFGPGTRLTVT.

This clonotype was counted at least ten times. CDR3 nucleotides: TGCGCCAGCAGCTTGGGGGGGACAGGGGGACCGAGCACTGAAGCTTTCTTT. Translated: CASSLGGTGGPSTEAFF. This chain uses TRBV5-1 with TRBJ1-1, with TRBD1 matching 11 bases. Germline V gene sequence: CDR1 SGHRS, CDR2 YFSETQ. The CDR3 spans 17 residues. Trimming took 0 bases from V and 4 from J; bases not matched to a gene: 8. Full variable domain (remainder filled in from reference TRBV5-1 and TRBJ1-1): KAGVTQTPRYLIKTRGQQVTLSCSPISGHRSVSWYQQTPGQGLQFLFEYFSETQRNKGNFPGRFSGRQFSNSRSEMNVSTLELGDSALYLCASSLGGTGGPSTEAFFGQGTRLTVV.

This chain uses TRBV12-3 or TRBV12-4 with TRBJ2-5, with a possible D match to TRBD2 (5 bases). V lost 6 bases and J lost 7, with 9 bases in between. This CDR3 is 11 amino acids long. The CDR3 loop reads CASSHGGTQYF. CDR3 DNA: TGTGCCAGCAGCCACGGAGGGACCCAGTACTTC.

In this sample, this clonotype turned up a few times. CDR3 DNA: TGTGCCAGCAGTCTCCTCTGGGGGGCTGAGGAGACTGAAGCTTTCTTT. It yields the protein CASSLLWGAEETEAFF. This chain connects TRBV6-1 to TRBJ1-1, with D perhaps matching TRBD1 (6 bases). The length of the CDR3 is 16 residues. V lost 5 bases, J lost 5 bases, and 21 bases lay in between. Germline V gene lookup returns CDR1 MNHNS and CDR2 SASEGT.